Listed below are T cell receptor beta chains from one sample, sequenced in a study of blood T cell repertoires in COVID-19. Assay used: immunoSEQ multiplex PCR; TCRdb lists only in-frame clones, some missing. The sample records around 230,000 clones, 86% being singletons. Sequences were obtained from PBMCs or T cells enriched from blood (not recorded which). Every receptor here comes from a middle-aged woman with acute COVID-19. CDR3s leave out the opening cysteine and the closing phenylalanine or tryptophan. A D gene is named only where the DNA matches it firmly.

v_call: TRBV5-1; j_call: TRBJ2-1; d_call: NA; cdr3_aa: ASQGLNVAGGEQF
v_call: TRBV5-4; j_call: TRBJ1-1; d_call: NA; cdr3_aa: ASSPKVWGGGTEAF
v_call: TRBV12-5; j_call: TRBJ2-1; d_call: TRBD2; cdr3_aa: ASGGRTSGANNEQF
v_call: TRBV2; j_call: TRBJ2-1; d_call: NA; cdr3_aa: ASSSNEQF
v_call: TRBV7-3; j_call: TRBJ2-5; d_call: NA; cdr3_aa: ASSLTRTGEWETQY
v_call: TRBV28; j_call: TRBJ1-6; d_call: NA; cdr3_aa: ASRGARPTNSPLH
v_call: TRBV24-1; j_call: TRBJ1-1; d_call: NA; cdr3_aa: ATRQGSLPNTEAF
v_call: TRBV18; j_call: TRBJ1-4; d_call: TRBD1; cdr3_aa: ASSPGQGTEKLF
v_call: TRBV6-1; j_call: TRBJ2-6; d_call: NA; cdr3_aa: ASSELGAGANVLT
v_call: TRBV5-8; j_call: TRBJ1-5; d_call: TRBD1; cdr3_aa: ASSPGTGAYSNQPQH
v_call: TRBV6-5; j_call: TRBJ2-2; d_call: TRBD2; cdr3_aa: ASSYRLAGRTGELF
v_call: TRBV13; j_call: TRBJ1-1; d_call: NA; cdr3_aa: ASSPKPTGHTEAF
v_call: TRBV30; j_call: TRBJ1-1; d_call: NA; cdr3_aa: AWSVSTSTEAF
v_call: TRBV7-2; j_call: TRBJ1-2; d_call: NA; cdr3_aa: ASSTFREEGGYT
v_call: TRBV6-1; j_call: TRBJ2-6; d_call: NA; cdr3_aa: ASSEALGRLRSGANVLT
v_call: TRBV7-8; j_call: TRBJ1-2; d_call: TRBD1; cdr3_aa: ASSPPGGRDYGYT
v_call: TRBV6-2/TRBV6-3; j_call: TRBJ2-1; d_call: TRBD2; cdr3_aa: ASSDSGGNYNEQF
v_call: TRBV7-8; j_call: TRBJ1-5; d_call: NA; cdr3_aa: ASRSNSGQPQH
v_call: TRBV6-5; j_call: TRBJ1-5; d_call: NA; cdr3_aa: ASSYQGNNQPQH
v_call: TRBV12-5; j_call: TRBJ2-1; d_call: NA; cdr3_aa: ASGLVQGSYNEQF
v_call: TRBV6-5; j_call: TRBJ1-2; d_call: TRBD1; cdr3_aa: ATTTGTGTSGYT
v_call: TRBV5-3; j_call: TRBJ1-4; d_call: TRBD1; cdr3_aa: ARSLGTGGATNEKLF
v_call: TRBV18; j_call: TRBJ2-5; d_call: TRBD2; cdr3_aa: ASSSGGETQY